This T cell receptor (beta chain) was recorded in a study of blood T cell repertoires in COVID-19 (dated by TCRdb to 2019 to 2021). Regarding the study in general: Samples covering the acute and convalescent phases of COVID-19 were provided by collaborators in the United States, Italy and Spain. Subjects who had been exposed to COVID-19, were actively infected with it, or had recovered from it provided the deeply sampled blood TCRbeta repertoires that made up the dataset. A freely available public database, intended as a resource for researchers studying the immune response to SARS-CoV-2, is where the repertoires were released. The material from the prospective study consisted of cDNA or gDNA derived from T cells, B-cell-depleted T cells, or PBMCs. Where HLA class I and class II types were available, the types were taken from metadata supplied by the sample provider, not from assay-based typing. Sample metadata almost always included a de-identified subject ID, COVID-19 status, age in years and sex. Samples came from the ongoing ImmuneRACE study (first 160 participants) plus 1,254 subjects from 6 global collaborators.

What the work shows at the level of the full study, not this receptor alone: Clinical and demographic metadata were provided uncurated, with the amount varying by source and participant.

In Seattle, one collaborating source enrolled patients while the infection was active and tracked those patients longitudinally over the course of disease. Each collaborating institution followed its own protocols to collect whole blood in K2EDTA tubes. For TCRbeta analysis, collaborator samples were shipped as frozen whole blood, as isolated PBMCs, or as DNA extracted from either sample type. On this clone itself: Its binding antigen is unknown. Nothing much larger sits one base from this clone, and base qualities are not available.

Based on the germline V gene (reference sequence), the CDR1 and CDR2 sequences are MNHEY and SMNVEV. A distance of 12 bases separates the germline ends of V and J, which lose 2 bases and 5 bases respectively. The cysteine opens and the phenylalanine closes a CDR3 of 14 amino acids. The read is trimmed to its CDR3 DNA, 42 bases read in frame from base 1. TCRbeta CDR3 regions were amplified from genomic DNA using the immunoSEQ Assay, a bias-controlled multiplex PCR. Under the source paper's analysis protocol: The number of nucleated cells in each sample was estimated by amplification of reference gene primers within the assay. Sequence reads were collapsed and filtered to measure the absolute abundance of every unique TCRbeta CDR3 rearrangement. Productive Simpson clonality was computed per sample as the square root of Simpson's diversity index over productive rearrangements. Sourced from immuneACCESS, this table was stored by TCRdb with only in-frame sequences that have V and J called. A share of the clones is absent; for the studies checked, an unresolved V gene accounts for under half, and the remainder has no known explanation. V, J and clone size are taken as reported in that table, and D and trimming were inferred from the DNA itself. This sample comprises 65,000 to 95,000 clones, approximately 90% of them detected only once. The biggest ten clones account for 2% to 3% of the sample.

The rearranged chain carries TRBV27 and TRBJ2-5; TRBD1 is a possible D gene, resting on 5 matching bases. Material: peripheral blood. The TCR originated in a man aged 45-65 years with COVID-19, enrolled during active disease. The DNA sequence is TGTGCCAGCAGTTTACTGGGGAAGGGGGAGACCCAGTACTTC. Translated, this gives CASSLLGKGETQYF.